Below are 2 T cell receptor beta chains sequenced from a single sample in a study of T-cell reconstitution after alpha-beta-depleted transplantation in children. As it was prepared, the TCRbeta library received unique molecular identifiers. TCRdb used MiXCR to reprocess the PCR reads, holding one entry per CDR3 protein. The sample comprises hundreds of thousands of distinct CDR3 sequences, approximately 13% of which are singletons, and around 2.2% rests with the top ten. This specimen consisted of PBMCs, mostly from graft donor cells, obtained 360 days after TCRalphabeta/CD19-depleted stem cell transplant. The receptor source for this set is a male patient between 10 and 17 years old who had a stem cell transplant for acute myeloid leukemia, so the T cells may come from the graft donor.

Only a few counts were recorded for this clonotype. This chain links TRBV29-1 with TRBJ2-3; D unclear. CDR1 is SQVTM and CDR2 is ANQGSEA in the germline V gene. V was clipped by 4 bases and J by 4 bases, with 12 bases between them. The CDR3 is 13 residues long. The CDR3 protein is CSVGGYGSDTQYF. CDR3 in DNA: TGCAGCGTTGGAGGTTATGGATCAGATACGCAGTATTTT.

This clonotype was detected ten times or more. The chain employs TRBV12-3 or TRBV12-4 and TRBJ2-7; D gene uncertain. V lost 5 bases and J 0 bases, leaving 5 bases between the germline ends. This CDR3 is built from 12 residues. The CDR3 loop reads CASSRFSYEQYF. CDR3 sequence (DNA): TGTGCCAGCAGTCGATTCTCCTACGAGCAGTACTTC.